One and the same sample provided the 4 T cell receptor beta chains below, sequenced in a study of Graves' ophthalmopathy and Graves' hyperthyroidism. As the template, RNA transcripts were used to amplify TCR beta CDR3 regions. An opening RT-PCR round employed HTBI primers and preceded a second-round multiplex PCR. A single record per CDR3 protein comes from TCRdb applying MiXCR to the multiplex PCR reads. The data contain 200,000 to 250,000 distinct CDR3 sequences, approximately 21% of them singletons. Material for sequencing was peripheral blood. The source is a woman aged 45-65 years with Graves' ophthalmopathy.

The chain is built from TRBV28 and TRBJ2-5; perhaps TRBD2 as D (6 bases). The ends were cut back, 7 bases at V and 0 bases at J, with 18 bases in the middle. Germline V gene lookup returns CDR1 MDHEN and CDR2 SYDVKM. CDR3 length: 16 amino acids. DNA for the CDR3: TGTGCCAGCATCCTAGAGGAGGGGTCGGACCAAGAGACCCAGTACTTC. Translating gives CASILEEGSDQETQYF.

This clonotype was found many times. This chain uses TRBV30 with TRBJ2-7, with 7 bases that match TRBD1. Unmatched junction bases numbered 7, after V lost 2 bases and J lost 0 bases. The CDR3 spans 15 residues. Germline CDR1 reads GTSNPN; CDR2 reads SVGIG (reference sequence). CDR3 sequence: CAWSRKTGLSYEQYF. The CDR3 DNA sequence: TGTGCCTGGAGTAGGAAGACAGGGCTCTCCTACGAGCAGTACTTC.

The rearrangement links TRBV5-1 to TRBJ1-2, with D possibly TRBD1 on 5 matching bases. CDR3 size: 14 residues. V lost 1 base to trimming and J lost 7 bases, with 14 bases between them. The germline CDR1 and CDR2 sequences are SGHRS and YFSETQ. CDR3 residues: CASSLSGEYGGYTF. CDR3 DNA: TGCGCCAGCAGCTTGTCGGGGGAATACGGTGGCTACACCTTC.

This clonotype occurred many times. A much larger clone lies a single base off, so this may be a read error. The chain links TRBV12-3 or TRBV12-4 to TRBJ1-1, with 7 bases fitting TRBD1. CDR3 size: 14 residues. J was trimmed by 1 base and V by 6 bases; bases with no gene match: 5. The CDR3, as DNA: TGTGCCAGCAGCCCGGGACAGAGGAACACTGAAGCTTTCTTT. Translation gives CASSPGQRNTEAFF.